This record looks at one T cell receptor (beta chain) sequence and its context. Its antigen is still unknown. RNA, at roughly 0.5 to 1 ug, was reverse transcribed with random hexamers. TCRdb fed the immunoSEQ multiplex PCR reads into MiXCR, producing one record per CDR3 protein. The sample consists of 180,000 or so distinct CDR3 sequences, 90% to 95% of them appearing once. The data were obtained in a study of CD8 T cells in Susac syndrome. Study overall: Active disease was present in 5 or 6 of the sequenced Susac syndrome patients, and remission in about eight.

Study outcomes and limitations: Repertoires of Susac syndrome CD4+ T cells lacked clonal expansion.

High-throughput TCR beta sequencing covered peripheral CD8+ and CD4+ T cells. Sequenced material: CD4+ T cells from PBMCs. The clonotype comes from a human donor with Susac syndrome.

The CDR3 DNA follows: TGCGCCAGCAGTGAAACACGGGGATGGAGACCCCTCCACTTT. This gives the protein CASSETRGWRPLHF. This chain links TRBV10-2 with TRBJ1-6; D is unclear. The CDR3 sequence is 14 residues long. The germline CDR1 and CDR2 sequences are WSHSY and SAAADI. Trimming removed 3 bases from V and 12 bases from J, with 15 bases in between.